The entry that follows covers one TCR beta chain sequence. Its target is unknown. The sample originates from a study of T cell responses to AZD1222 COVID-19 vaccine. As for the study in general: Second doses that came at about 4 or about 12 weeks were put together. Study results and limitations: Spike-specific TCR repertoires showed rising breadth and depth after two AZD1222 doses.

Sequenced by immunoSEQ multiplex PCR; TCRdb stores in-frame clones only, minus some. The sample has about 130,000 clones, around 85% seen once. This clonotype was sampled from an adult in good health. This specimen consisted of peripheral blood, obtained on day 0 of AZD1222 vaccination.

The CDR3 protein is CASSPVAGEPNSYEQYF. The CDR3 region has the DNA TGTGCCAGCTCACCGGTGGCGGGAGAACCAAACTCCTACGAGCAGTACTTC. The rearrangement links TRBV18 to TRBJ2-7, with TRBD2 identical over 7 bases. Unmatched junction bases numbered 11, after V lost 3 bases and J lost 0 bases. Germline CDR1 reads KGHSH; CDR2 reads LQKENI. CDR3 length: 17 residues.